Listed here are 10 T cell receptor beta chains from one sample, sequenced in a study of T cells in Graves' hyperthyroidism and ophthalmopathy. TCR beta CDR3 sequences were amplified from RNA transcripts. The TCR CDR3 was amplified in a first-round RT-PCR using the HTBI primer set. MiXCR, applied by TCRdb to the multiplex PCR reads, yields one record per CDR3 protein. Among a few hundred thousand distinct CDR3 sequences listed, roughly 46% were seen once. Material for sequencing was peripheral blood or thyroid tissue (not recorded which). Receptors originate from a woman between 18 and 29 years old with Graves' hyperthyroidism.

The chain links TRBV6-1 to TRBJ2-7; TRBD2 might be the D (5 bases). The length of the CDR3 is 15 residues. Germline CDR1 and CDR2: MNHNS and SASEGT. V shed 5 bases and J shed 9 bases, with 23 bases lying between them. The CDR3 loop is CASSRTRNTGELQYF. As DNA, the CDR3 is TGTGCCAGCAGTCGAACGAGGAACACCGGGGAGCTGCAGTACTTC.

The table lists this clonotype with a count of one. The J gene is TRBJ2-7, the V gene TRBV7-2, with 12 bases identical to TRBD2. The CDR3 runs 15 residues. V lost 3 bases and J lost 4; bases outside the gene matches: 4. Germline assignment: CDR1 SGHTA and CDR2 FQGNSA. In DNA, the CDR3 is TGTGCCAGCAGCTTCGCTAGCGGGAGGGCTTACGAGCAGTACTTC. Amino acids: CASSFASGRAYEQYF.

A word on this clonotype: The limits of the CDR3 on the DNA are not certain, so only TCRdb's listed CDR3 is given. The V and J genes are TRBV5-1 and TRBJ2-5; whether TRBD2, the table's D call, matches the DNA was not checked. The germline CDR1 and CDR2 sequences are SGHRS and YFSETQ. The CDR3 comprises 22 residues, both ends counted. The CDR3 spells CASSIYLCSGHSQALHQETQYF.

V and J are TRBV7-6 and TRBJ2-7; D is perhaps TRBD2 (6 bases). This CDR3 spans 15 amino acids. Between the trimmed V and J ends, which lost 2 bases and 2 bases, there was a span of 13 bases. Germline V CDR1 and CDR2: SGHVS, FNYEAQ. The CDR3 is CASSLSGLDAYEQYF. CDR3 DNA sequence: TGTGCCAGCAGCTTATCGGGACTGGATGCCTACGAGCAGTACTTC. The entire variable domain, with the rest obtained from reference TRBV7-6 and TRBJ2-7, is as follows: GAGVSQSPRYKVTKRGQDVALRCDPISGHVSLYWYRQALGQGPEFLTYFNYEAQQDKSGLPNDRFSAERPEGSISTLTIQRTEQRDSAMYRCASSLSGLDAYEQYFGPGTRLTVT.

This clonotype has a handful of counts. The rearrangement links TRBV7-9 to TRBJ1-1; D remains ambiguous. V was cut by 11 bases and J by 0 bases, with 10 bases left in between. The CDR3 is 12 residues long. Germline-derived CDR1 and CDR2 are SEHNR and FQNEAQ (reference sequence). As DNA, the CDR3 is TGTGCCCGGAGTAGGGTGAACACTGAAGCTTTCTTT. Translated, it gives CARSRVNTEAFF.

This clonotype was observed at least ten times. The chain couples TRBV28 to TRBJ2-7; 7 nucleotides agree with TRBD1. V gave up 1 base and J gave up 3 bases; unmatched junction bases: 3. This CDR3 has 14 amino acids. CDR1 is MDHEN, CDR2 SYDVKM, per germline. In DNA form, the CDR3 reads TGTGCCAGCAGTTTATCCACAGGGGTCTACGAGCAGTACTTC. Translating gives CASSLSTGVYEQYF.

The table lists this clonotype with many counts. The V call is TRBV12-3 or TRBV12-4, the J call TRBJ1-1, with 8 positions matching TRBD1. V lost 7 bases and J lost 7; bases outside the gene matches: 11. This CDR3 has 14 residues. The CDR3 protein is CASIKRQGSLEAFF. In DNA, the CDR3 is TGTGCCAGCATCAAGAGACAGGGGTCCCTTGAAGCTTTCTTT.

In this sample, this clonotype turned up many times. The chain has TRBV9 and TRBJ2-7; D is undetermined. With 0 bases removed from V and 6 bases from J, the gap between germline ends came to 10 bases. The V gene's germline CDR1 is SGDLS and CDR2 YYNGEE. The CDR3 runs to 13 residues. CDR3 protein: CASSVDLTGEQYF. The CDR3 region has the DNA TGTGCCAGCAGCGTAGACCTCACGGGCGAGCAGTACTTC.

Comment on this clonotype: Since a much larger clone is just one base distant, this may be a read error. This chain uses TRBV27 with TRBJ1-4, with 8 bases matching TRBD1. The CDR3 is 14 residues long. Per germline, CDR1 MNHEY and CDR2 SMNVEV (reference sequence). This CDR3 is CASSLGQAVGKLLF. For the CDR3, the DNA is TGTGCCAGCAGCCTGGGACAGGCGGTGGGAAAACTGCTTTTT.

This clonotype was counted only a few times. In DNA, the CDR3 is TGCGCCAGCAGCTTGCCCCACCCTCTCCCGGGACGGCCGGAGGCTGAAGCTTTCTTT. Translation gives CASSLPHPLPGRPEAEAFF. The chain joins TRBV5-1 to TRBJ1-1; D possibly corresponds to TRBD1 (5 bases). Germline V gene sequence: CDR1 SGHRS, CDR2 YFSETQ. This CDR3 region has 19 residues. With 1 base removed from V and 6 bases from J, the gap between germline ends came to 28 bases.